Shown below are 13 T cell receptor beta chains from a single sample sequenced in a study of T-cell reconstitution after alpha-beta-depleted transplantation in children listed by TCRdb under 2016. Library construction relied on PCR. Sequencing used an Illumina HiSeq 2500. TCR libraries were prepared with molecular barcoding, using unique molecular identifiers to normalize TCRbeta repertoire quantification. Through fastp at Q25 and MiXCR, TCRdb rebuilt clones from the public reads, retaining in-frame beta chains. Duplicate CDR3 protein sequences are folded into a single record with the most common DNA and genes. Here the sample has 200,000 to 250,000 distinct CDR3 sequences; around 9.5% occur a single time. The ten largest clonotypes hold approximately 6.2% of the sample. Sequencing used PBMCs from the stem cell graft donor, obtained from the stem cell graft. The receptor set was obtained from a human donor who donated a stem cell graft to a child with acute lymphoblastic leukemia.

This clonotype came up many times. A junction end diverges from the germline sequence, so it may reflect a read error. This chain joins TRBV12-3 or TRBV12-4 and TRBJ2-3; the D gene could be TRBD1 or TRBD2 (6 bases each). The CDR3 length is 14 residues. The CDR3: CALVGGPYTDTQYF. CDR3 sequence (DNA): TGCGCTCTTGTGGGGGGCCCGTACACAGATACGCAGTATTTT.

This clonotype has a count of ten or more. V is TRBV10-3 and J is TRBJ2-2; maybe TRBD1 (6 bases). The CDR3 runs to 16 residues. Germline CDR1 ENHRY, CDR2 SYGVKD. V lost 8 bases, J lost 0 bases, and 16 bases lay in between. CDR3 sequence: CAIGDRQDANTGELFF. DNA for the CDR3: TGTGCCATCGGAGACCGACAGGACGCGAACACCGGGGAGCTGTTTTTT.

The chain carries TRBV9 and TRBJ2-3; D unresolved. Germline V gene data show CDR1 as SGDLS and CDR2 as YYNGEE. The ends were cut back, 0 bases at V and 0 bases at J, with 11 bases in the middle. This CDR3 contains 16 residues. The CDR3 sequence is CASSVVTTASTDTQYF. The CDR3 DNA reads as TGTGCCAGCAGCGTAGTCACCACAGCTAGCACAGATACGCAGTATTTT.

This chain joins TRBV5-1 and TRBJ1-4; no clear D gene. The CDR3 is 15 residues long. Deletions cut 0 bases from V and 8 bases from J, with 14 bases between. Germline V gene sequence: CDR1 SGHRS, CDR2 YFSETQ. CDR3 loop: CASSLEGDLAEKLFF. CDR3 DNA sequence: TGCGCCAGCAGCTTGGAAGGCGACCTGGCCGAAAAACTGTTTTTT.

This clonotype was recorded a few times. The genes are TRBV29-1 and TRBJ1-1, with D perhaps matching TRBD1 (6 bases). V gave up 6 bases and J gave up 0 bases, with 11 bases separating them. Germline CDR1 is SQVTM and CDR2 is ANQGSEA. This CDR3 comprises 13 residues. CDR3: CSVGQTMNTEAFF. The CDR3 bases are TGCAGCGTAGGACAGACCATGAACACTGAAGCTTTCTTT.

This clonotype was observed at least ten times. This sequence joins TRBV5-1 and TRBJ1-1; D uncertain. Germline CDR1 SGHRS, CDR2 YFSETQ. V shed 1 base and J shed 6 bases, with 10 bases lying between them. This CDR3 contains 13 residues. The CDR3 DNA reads TGCGCCAGCAGCTTGCGTTCTGGGGCTGAAGCTTTCTTT. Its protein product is CASSLRSGAEAFF.

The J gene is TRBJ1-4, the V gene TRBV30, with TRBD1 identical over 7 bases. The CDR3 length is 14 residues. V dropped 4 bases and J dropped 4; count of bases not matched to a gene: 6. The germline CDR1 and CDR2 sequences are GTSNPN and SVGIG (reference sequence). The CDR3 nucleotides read TGTGCCTGGACCCGGGACAGTAATAATGAAAAACTGTTTTTT. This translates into CAWTRDSNNEKLFF.

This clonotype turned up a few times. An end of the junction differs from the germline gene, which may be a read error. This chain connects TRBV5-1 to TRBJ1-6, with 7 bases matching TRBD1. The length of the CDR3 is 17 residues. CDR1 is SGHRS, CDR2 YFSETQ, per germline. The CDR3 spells CASSLEGQGVRNSPLHF. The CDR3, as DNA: TGCGCCAGCAGCTTGGAGGGCCAGGGGGTGAGAAATTCACCTCTCCACTTT.

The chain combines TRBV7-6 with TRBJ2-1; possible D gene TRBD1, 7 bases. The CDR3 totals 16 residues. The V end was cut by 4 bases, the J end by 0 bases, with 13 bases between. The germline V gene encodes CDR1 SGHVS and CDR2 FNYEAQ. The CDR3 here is CASSSPGDSSYNEQFF. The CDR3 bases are TGTGCCAGCAGCTCACCGGGGGACAGCTCCTACAATGAGCAGTTCTTC.

The CDR3, as DNA: TGTGCCAGCAGTTCGCTAACCTATGGCTACACCTTC. Translated, it gives CASSSLTYGYTF. V usage is TRBV12-3 or TRBV12-4 and J usage is TRBJ1-2; no reliable D call. The ends were cut back, 4 bases at V and 4 bases at J, with 7 bases in the middle. The CDR3 runs to 12 residues.

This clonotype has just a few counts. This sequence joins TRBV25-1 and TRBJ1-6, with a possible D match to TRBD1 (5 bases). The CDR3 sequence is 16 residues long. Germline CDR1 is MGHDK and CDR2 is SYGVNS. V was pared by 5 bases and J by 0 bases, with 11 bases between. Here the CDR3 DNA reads TGTGCCAGCAGTACGGGACGTAGCTCCTATAATTCACCCCTCCACTTT. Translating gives CASSTGRSSYNSPLHF.

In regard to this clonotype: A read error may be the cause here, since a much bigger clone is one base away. CDR3 DNA: TGTGCCGGCAGCCACTACGGGGAGACCCAGTACTTC. Its translation is CAGSHYGETQYF. V and J are TRBV7-8 and TRBJ2-5; D unresolved. This CDR3 region has 12 residues. Per germline, CDR1 SGHVS and CDR2 FQNEAQ.

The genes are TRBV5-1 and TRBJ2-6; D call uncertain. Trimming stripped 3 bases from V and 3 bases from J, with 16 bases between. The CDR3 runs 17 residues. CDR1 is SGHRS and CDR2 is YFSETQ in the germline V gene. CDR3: CASSSRPGDGGANVLTF. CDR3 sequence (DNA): TGCGCCAGCAGCTCCCGGCCCGGTGATGGTGGGGCCAACGTCCTGACTTTC.